The entry below describes one T cell receptor (beta chain). These data come from a study of Ad26.COV2.S vaccination and SARS-CoV-2 variants. The CDR3 contains 15 residues. Germline loops: CDR1 SGHDT, CDR2 YYEEEE. Trimming shortened V by 3 bases and J by 3 bases, and 10 bases separated the two germline ends. The table came from immunoSEQ multiplex PCR; TCRdb's copy has only in-frame clones and leaves some out. The sample yields roughly 500,000 clones, roughly 89% seen once. Documented treatment: roughly 19 received Ad26.COV2.S at low or high dose, single or two shots; several received placebo; per-sample allocation not given. Following the first vaccine or placebo injection, samples were taken on day 63.

The input for sequencing was peripheral blood, taken in a trial of Ad26.COV2.S vaccine versus placebo. The chain has TRBV5-6 and TRBJ2-6; no definite D call. The TCR sequence derives from a person aged 18-60 years who received the Ad26.COV2.S COVID-19 vaccine or a placebo. CDR3 in amino acids: CASSSGRSGANVLTF. The CDR3 DNA sequence: TGTGCCAGCAGCTCCGGGCGGAGTGGGGCCAACGTCCTGACTTTC. The variable domain in full, completed from reference TRBV5-6 and TRBJ2-6, reads DAGVTQSPTHLIKTRGQQVTLRCSPKSGHDTVSWYQQALGQGPQFIFQYYEEEERQRGNFPDRFSGHQFPNYSSELNVNALLLGDSALYLCASSSGRSGANVLTFGAGSRLTVL.